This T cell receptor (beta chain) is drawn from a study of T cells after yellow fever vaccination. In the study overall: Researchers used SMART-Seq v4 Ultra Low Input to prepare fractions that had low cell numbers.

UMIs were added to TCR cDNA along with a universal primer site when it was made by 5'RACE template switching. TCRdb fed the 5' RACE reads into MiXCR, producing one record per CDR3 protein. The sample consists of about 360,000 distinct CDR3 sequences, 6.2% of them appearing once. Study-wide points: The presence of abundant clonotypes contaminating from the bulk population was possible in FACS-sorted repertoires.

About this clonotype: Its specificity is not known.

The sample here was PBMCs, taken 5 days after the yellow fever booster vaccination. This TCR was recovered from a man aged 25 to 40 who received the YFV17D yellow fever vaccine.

CDR3: CASSLEGLWGELFF. CDR3 DNA sequence: TGTGCCAGCAGCTTAGAGGGACTATGGGGGGAGCTGTTTTTT. V usage is TRBV7-2 and J usage is TRBJ2-2; 7 positions match TRBD2. The CDR3 extends over 14 amino acids. The V gene's germline CDR1 is SGHTA and CDR2 FQGNSA. The trim removed 1 base at V and 8 bases at J, leaving 4 bases unmatched.